These 27 T cell receptor beta chains share one sample of origin, sequenced in a study of blood T cell repertoires in COVID-19. Clones were sequenced by immunoSEQ multiplex PCR, and TCRdb holds only the in-frame ones, with some missing. The sample contains roughly 200,000 clones, 75% to 90% of which appear only once. Sequencing was performed on peripheral blood. These receptors came from an older woman with acute or convalescent COVID-19.

This chain uses TRBV27 with TRBJ1-5; 8 bases map to TRBD1. Per germline, CDR1 MNHEY and CDR2 SMNVEV (reference sequence). V lost 8 bases and J lost 3; bases outside the gene matches: 6. The CDR3 runs to 14 residues. CDR3 protein: CASPRTGLNQPQHF. The CDR3 bases are TGTGCCAGCCCGCGGACAGGGCTCAATCAGCCCCAGCATTTT.

This sequence joins TRBV3-1 (or the pseudogene TRBV3-2) and TRBJ2-1, with D possibly TRBD2 on 5 matching bases. V dropped 4 bases and J dropped 0 bases, with 13 bases sitting between them. This CDR3 spans 16 amino acids. CDR1 LGHDT and CDR2 YNNKEL come from the germline V gene (reference sequence). The CDR3 nucleotides read TGTGCCAGCAGCCGGGCCGAGCGGCGCTCCTACAATGAGCAGTTCTTC. Protein product: CASSRAERRSYNEQFF.

The CDR3 protein is CASSLASGSGNEQFF. CDR3 bases: TGCGCCAGCAGCTTGGCCAGCGGGAGTGGTAATGAGCAGTTCTTC. The gene calls are TRBV5-1 and TRBJ2-1; 8 positions match TRBD2. The germline V gene has CDR1 SGHRS and CDR2 YFSETQ. This CDR3 is 15 amino acids long. The trim removed 0 bases at V and 7 bases at J, leaving 6 bases unmatched.

This rearrangement joins TRBV28 to TRBJ1-3; 9 nucleotides align to TRBD1. The CDR3 spans 15 residues. V lost 5 bases, J lost 4 bases, and 6 bases stayed unmatched. Germline V gene sequence: CDR1 MDHEN, CDR2 SYDVKM. The CDR3 nucleotides are TGTGCCAGCAGTACCACAGGGGGCACAGGAAACACCATATATTTT. Amino acid sequence: CASSTTGGTGNTIYF.

This sequence joins TRBV9 and TRBJ2-3, with 10 positions matching TRBD1. Germline CDR1 and CDR2: SGDLS and YYNGEE. The CDR3 is 16 amino acids. V was clipped by 0 bases and J by 4 bases; unmatched bases: 5. The CDR3 nucleotides read TGTGCCAGCAGCGTAGAGACAGGGGGCGCGTCAGATACGCAGTATTTT. Its translation is CASSVETGGASDTQYF.

The V and J genes are TRBV19 and TRBJ1-4; D remains ambiguous. CDR1 and CDR2 (germline): LNHDA, SQIVND (reference sequence). This CDR3 has 13 residues. V was clipped by 7 bases and J by 7 bases, with 13 bases between them. The CDR3 spells CASTPGIAEKLFF. Here the CDR3 DNA reads TGTGCCAGTACCCCGGGAATTGCTGAAAAACTGTTTTTT.

CDR3 amino acids: CASSVDASGMRDTQYF. The CDR3 DNA reads as TGTGCCAGCAGCGTAGACGCTAGCGGAATGCGGGATACGCAGTATTTT. The chain couples TRBV9 to TRBJ2-3; 7 nucleotides line up with TRBD2. The length of the CDR3 is 16 residues. Unmatched junction bases numbered 10, after V lost 0 bases and J lost 6 bases. Germline V gene data show CDR1 as SGDLS and CDR2 as YYNGEE. The full variable domain, completed using reference TRBV9 and TRBJ2-3, is DSGVTQTPKHLITATGQRVTLRCSPRSGDLSVYWYQQSLDQGLQFLIQYYNGEERAKGNILERFSAQQFPDLHSELNLSSLELGDSALYFCASSVDASGMRDTQYFGPGTRLTVL.

This chain connects TRBV10-2 to TRBJ2-1, with D tentatively TRBD1 (6 bases). CDR3 length: 16 residues. In germline, CDR1 is WSHSY, CDR2 SAAADI. Trimming left V 0 bases short and J 3 bases short, with 12 bases between. Here the CDR3 DNA reads TGCGCCAGCAGTGAGTCAAGAGGGGGTCGCTACAATGAGCAGTTCTTC. It yields the protein CASSESRGGRYNEQFF.

The chain joins TRBV11-1 to TRBJ2-5, with D unclear. V gave up 2 bases and J gave up 1 base, with 8 bases separating them. This CDR3 has 14 residues. Per germline, CDR1 SGHAT and CDR2 FQDESV (reference sequence). The CDR3 DNA reads as TGTGCCAGCAGCTTATACCAGTTCCAAGAGACCCAGTACTTC. Translating gives CASSLYQFQETQYF. The entire variable domain, with the rest obtained from reference TRBV11-1 and TRBJ2-5, is as follows: EAEVAQSPRYKITEKSQAVAFWCDPISGHATLYWYRQILGQGPELLVQFQDESVVDDSQLPKDRFSAERLKGVDSTLKIQPAELGDSAMYLCASSLYQFQETQYFGPGTRLLVL.

This clone has just a few counts. The chain combines TRBV5-1 with TRBJ1-5; D may be TRBD1 (5 bases). Germline V gene sequence: CDR1 SGHRS, CDR2 YFSETQ. The CDR3 extends over 14 amino acids. Trimming cost V 0 bases and J 6 bases, with 10 bases left between them. The CDR3 DNA reads TGCGCCAGCAGCTTGGCCGGGCAGGGTCAGCCCCAGCATTTT. As protein: CASSLAGQGQPQHF.

This clone has more than one count but fewer than ten. The chain carries TRBV7-9 and TRBJ1-5; D gene unclear. Germline values: CDR1 SEHNR, CDR2 FQNEAQ (reference sequence). CDR3 length: 16 residues. V was clipped by 7 bases and J by 0 bases, with 16 bases between them. The chain's CDR3 is CASTQRADYSNQPQHF. CDR3 in DNA: TGTGCCAGCACCCAACGCGCGGATTATAGCAATCAGCCCCAGCATTTT. Together with reference TRBV7-9 and TRBJ1-5, the CDR3 gives the full variable domain: DTGVSQNPRHKITKRGQNVTFRCDPISEHNRLYWYRQTLGQGPEFLTYFQNEAQLEKSRLLSDRFSAERPKGSFSTLEIQRTEQGDSAMYLCASTQRADYSNQPQHFGDGTRLSIL.

The chain recombines TRBV19 with TRBJ2-1; 13 bases are a match to TRBD2. V lost 5 bases to trimming and J lost 3 bases; unmatched junction nucleotides: 4. CDR3 length: 16 amino acids. The germline V gene encodes CDR1 LNHDA and CDR2 SQIVND (reference sequence). The CDR3 here is CASSARLAGGYNEQFF. DNA of the CDR3: TGTGCCAGTAGTGCCCGACTAGCGGGAGGCTACAATGAGCAGTTCTTC.

V gene TRBV10-3 combines with J gene TRBJ1-5, with D perhaps matching TRBD1 (6 bases). The V and J ends lost 10 bases and 0 bases respectively, with 16 bases between them. The CDR3 runs to 15 residues. Germline assignment: CDR1 ENHRY and CDR2 SYGVKD. CDR3 sequence reads: CATRPTGNSNQPQHF. CDR3 sequence (DNA): TGTGCCACCCGTCCGACAGGAAATAGCAATCAGCCCCAGCATTTT.

In this sample, this clone turned up a few times. The chain joins TRBV18 to TRBJ2-1, with 10 nucleotides matching TRBD2. Unmatched junction bases numbered 12, after V lost 0 bases and J lost 4 bases. Germline V gene sequence: CDR1 KGHSH, CDR2 LQKENI. The CDR3 is made up of 19 amino acids. CDR3 protein: CASSPPPGTGTSAYNEQFF. CDR3 DNA: TGTGCCAGCTCACCACCGCCGGGAACCGGGACTAGCGCGTACAATGAGCAGTTCTTC.

The chain carries TRBV2 and TRBJ2-2, with D possibly TRBD1 on 5 matching bases. The germline gives CDR1 SNHLY, CDR2 FYNNEI. The V end lost 7 bases, the J end lost 2 bases, and 11 bases lay between the germline ends. The CDR3 spans 14 residues. CDR3 amino acids: CASKETVNTGELFF. The CDR3 DNA is TGTGCCAGCAAGGAGACAGTTAACACCGGGGAGCTGTTTTTT.

V usage is TRBV5-1 and J usage is TRBJ2-3, with 15 bases that match TRBD2. The CDR3 covers 15 residues. V was clipped by 4 bases and J by 6 bases; unmatched bases: 3. The germline CDR1 and CDR2 sequences are SGHRS and YFSETQ. CDR3: CASSPGLAGGDTQYF. The CDR3, as DNA: TGCGCCAGCAGCCCCGGACTAGCGGGAGGGGATACGCAGTATTTT.

The chain recombines TRBV18 with TRBJ1-3, with TRBD1 matching over 7 bases. CDR1 is KGHSH and CDR2 is LQKENI in the germline V gene. V shed 1 base and J 3 bases; nucleotides not matched to a gene: 6. The CDR3 extends over 16 amino acids. The CDR3 region is CASSPQGAVGGNTIYF. DNA of the CDR3: TGTGCCAGCTCACCACAGGGGGCCGTCGGTGGAAACACCATATATTTT.

The chain couples TRBV27 to TRBJ1-2; D unresolved. V lost 0 bases, J lost 4 bases, and 15 bases lay in between. The CDR3 spans 16 residues. Germline-derived CDR1 and CDR2 are MNHEY and SMNVEV (reference sequence). DNA for the CDR3: TGTGCCAGCAGTTTATCACCGTCGGGGAGCTTCTATGGCTACACCTTC. It translates to CASSLSPSGSFYGYTF.

The chain employs TRBV5-5 and TRBJ2-1, with TRBD2 identical over 13 bases. Unmatched junction bases numbered 9, after V lost 4 bases and J lost 8 bases. CDR1 is SGHKS and CDR2 is YYEKEE in the germline V gene (reference sequence). The CDR3 spans 16 residues. The CDR3 region has the DNA TGTGCCAGCAGCGTGGCGACTAGCGGGAGGTCGGATGAGCAGTTCTTC. Protein product: CASSVATSGRSDEQFF.

The J gene is TRBJ2-2, the V gene TRBV7-3; maybe TRBD1 (6 bases). V shed 2 bases and J shed 7 bases, with 17 bases lying between them. This CDR3 spans 16 amino acids. Looked up from germline, CDR1 is SGHTA and CDR2 is FQGTGA. In nucleotides, the CDR3 is TGTGCCAGCAGCTTACGAACCCCAGGGGCTAACGGGGAGCTGTTTTTT. Its translation: CASSLRTPGANGELFF.

The gene calls are TRBV5-4 and TRBJ1-2; 10 positions agree with TRBD1. Germline V CDR1 and CDR2: SGHNT, YYREEE (reference sequence). The CDR3 covers 16 residues. The V and J ends lost 0 bases and 0 bases, in that order; junction bases with no gene match: 2. As DNA, the CDR3 is TGTGCCAGCAGCTTGGGGGACAGGGGAGCTAACTATGGCTACACCTTC. Its protein is CASSLGDRGANYGYTF.

The genes are TRBV2 and TRBJ1-1; 12 bases fit TRBD1. Germline values: CDR1 SNHLY, CDR2 FYNNEI. CDR3 length: 14 residues. Trimming took 0 bases from V and 11 from J; bases not matched to a gene: 4. CDR3 residues: CASSEAGQGARAFF. The CDR3 nucleotides read TGTGCCAGCAGTGAAGCGGGACAGGGGGCACGCGCTTTCTTT.

The rearrangement links TRBV6-5 to TRBJ1-2; TRBD1 matches 7 bases. Germline V gives CDR1 MNHEY, CDR2 SVGAGI. Losses at the gene ends were 7 bases for V and 4 bases for J; bases not matched to a gene: 9. The CDR3 runs to 14 residues. The CDR3 DNA follows: TGTGCCAGCACCAAAGGGGGACAGCGCTATGGCTACACCTTC. This translates into CASTKGGQRYGYTF.

This chain connects TRBV5-4 to TRBJ2-1; 7 positions match TRBD1. The germline gives CDR1 SGHNT, CDR2 YYREEE (reference sequence). The CDR3 covers 15 residues. The V gene end was trimmed by 0 bases and the J gene end by 5 bases; junction bases not matched to a gene: 5. Here the CDR3 reads CASSLVGGRDNEQFF. Here the CDR3 DNA reads TGTGCCAGCAGCTTGGTAGGGGGCCGGGACAATGAGCAGTTCTTC.

This clone came up a few times. This chain links TRBV11-2 with TRBJ2-7; 8 bases agree with TRBD2. The CDR3 covers 12 residues. V dropped 5 bases and J dropped 12; count of bases not matched to a gene: 9. Germline loops: CDR1 SGHAT, CDR2 FQNNGV. The CDR3 DNA sequence: TGTGCCAGCAGCCCACTAGCGGAAGTATTGTACTTC. Translation: CASSPLAEVLYF.

The J gene is TRBJ2-6, the V gene TRBV6-1; 7 positions match TRBD1. After removal of 3 bases from V and 2 bases from J, the junction contained 4 bases not matched to a gene. The length of the CDR3 is 16 residues. Germline assignment: CDR1 MNHNS and CDR2 SASEGT. The CDR3 DNA sequence: TGTGCCAGCAGTGATTTACAGGGGCCTGGGGCCAACGTCCTGACTTTC. Its protein product is CASSDLQGPGANVLTF.

The J gene is TRBJ2-2, the V gene TRBV9, with no clear D. The germline V and J ends were trimmed by 0 bases and 3 bases, with 6 bases remaining between them. This CDR3 region has 14 residues. Germline CDR1 is SGDLS and CDR2 is YYNGEE. CDR3 amino acids: CASSVAPDTGELFF. In DNA, the CDR3 is TGTGCCAGCAGCGTAGCTCCAGACACCGGGGAGCTGTTTTTT.